This entry concerns a single T cell receptor beta chain. These data belong to a study of blood T cell repertoires in COVID-19. Background on the study: Samples representing acute and convalescent COVID-19 were sourced from the United States, Italy and Spain. Sources were T cells, B-cell-depleted T cells, or PBMCs; the material itself was cDNA or gDNA.

Germline CDR1 SGHAT, CDR2 FQNNGV. V gave up 1 base and J gave up 5 bases; unmatched junction bases: 14. CDR3 length: 19 amino acids. Original handling: Using reference gene primer amplification, nucleated cell counts were estimated. The repertoire was sequenced with immunoSEQ multiplex PCR; TCRdb's copy has only in-frame clones and lacks some. V, J and clone size were drawn from that table, and D and trimming were deduced from the DNA. The sample contains 55,000 or so clones, around three quarters of which appear only once. The J gene is TRBJ1-6, the V gene TRBV11-2; 7 nucleotides match TRBD1. The sequenced sample was peripheral blood. This clonotype was sampled from a man between 60 and 75 years old with acute or convalescent COVID-19. The CDR3 sequence is CASSLGLGGTGQNNSPLHF. As DNA, the CDR3 is TGTGCCAGCAGCTTAGGGCTGGGTGGGACGGGACAGAATAATTCACCCCTCCACTTT.